This TCR beta chain came from a study of human T cells and chemical hapten exposure. Study observations and caveats: Because all patients had alopecia, their immune responses might differ from healthy ones.

There are many counts of this clonotype. Its target is not known. Each CDR3 protein gets one entry after TCRdb re-called the RACE reads with MiXCR. This sample has approximately 80,000 distinct CDR3 sequences, with around a tenth found just once. Specified time point: patch test 1, 2 weeks after DPC sensitization. Treatment in this sample: therapeutic diphenylcyclopropenone sensitization with weekly scalp DPC. Germline CDR1 MNHEY, CDR2 SVGEGT. The CDR3 totals 15 residues. After removal of 4 bases from V and 4 bases from J, the junction contained 8 bases not matched to a gene. The source of this sequence is a woman between 45 and 65 years old with alopecia areata. Some clones in this sample may be carry-over from other donors' samples. This rearrangement joins TRBV6-2 or TRBV6-3 to TRBJ2-5; TRBD2 agrees at 8 bases. The material was whole blood, obtained in connection with sensitization to the hapten diphenylcyclopropenone (DPC). The CDR3 DNA is TGTGCCAGCAGTTCAGCGGGAGTACGGTCAGAGACCCAGTACTTC. Translated: CASSSAGVRSETQYF.